Listed below are T cell receptor beta chains from one sample, sequenced in a study of metastatic and nonmetastatic thyroid tumors. TCRdb used MiXCR to call clones anew from the PCR reads. The sample lists some 29,000 clones, 7% to 9% occurring once. Material: blood. The receptor set was obtained from a female donor with papillary thyroid cancer or a benign thyroid nodule (not recorded which). Some clones in this sample may be carry-over from other donors' samples. Both conserved end residues are part of each CDR3. The D gene is left open where the match is weak. Size is stated for part of the rows, as once, few or many counts, or as a class when the clone is expanded.

v_gene	d_gene	abundance	j_gene	CDR3nt	CDR3aa
TRBV20-1	NA	NA	TRBJ2-6	TGCAGTGCCAGAGTTGGGGCCAACGTCCTGACTTTC	CSARVGANVLTF
TRBV28	NA	many	TRBJ1-1	TGTGCCAGCAGTCTCTATAACACTGAAGCTTTCTTT	CASSLYNTEAFF
TRBV27	NA	few	TRBJ2-3	TGTGCCAGCAGTTTATGGTGGGGGGATACGCAGTATTTT	CASSLWWGDTQYF
TRBV19	NA	many	TRBJ2-2	TGTGCCAGTATGGGGGGCCTATTGGCCGGGGAGCTGTTTTTT	CASMGGLLAGELFF
TRBV7-2	NA	many	TRBJ1-2	TGTGCCAGCAGTCACGGGGGGGTCTATGGCTACACCTTC	CASSHGGVYGYTF
TRBV5-1	NA	many	TRBJ1-6	TGCGCCAGCAGCTTAGATCGGGCAGGGTATGATTCACCCCTCCACTTT	CASSLDRAGYDSPLHF
TRBV6-2/TRBV6-3	NA	many	TRBJ2-7	TGTGCCAGCAGTTACTCTGGCTGGGGGGCTACCTACGAGCAGTACTTC	CASSYSGWGATYEQYF
TRBV5-1	TRBD1	many	TRBJ1-2	TGCGCCAGCAGCTTGGATGGACAGGGGTACTATGGCTACACCTTC	CASSLDGQGYYGYTF
TRBV28	NA	many	TRBJ2-2	TGTGCCAGCCTGCCAGTGGGCACCGGGGAGCTGTTTTTT	CASLPVGTGELFF
TRBV28	TRBD1	few	TRBJ2-7	TGTGCCACTACCGGCGAAGGGGGCCGATACGAGCAGTACTTC	CATTGEGGRYEQYF
TRBV5-1	NA	many	TRBJ2-1	TGCGCCAGCGGGAGCTCCTACAATGAGCAGTTCTTC	CASGSSYNEQFF
TRBV9	TRBD2	many	TRBJ2-3	TGTGCCAGCACCCTGGGACTAGCGGGATACACAGATACGCAGTATTTT	CASTLGLAGYTDTQYF
TRBV20-1	NA	many	TRBJ2-7	TGCAGTGCCCCTGCGGTTGGTTCCTACGAGCAGTACTTC	CSAPAVGSYEQYF
TRBV19	NA	medium-sized	TRBJ2-7	TGTGCCAGTAGCCTGACCGGAGACCTCTACGAGCAGTACTTC	CASSLTGDLYEQYF
TRBV7-8	NA	many	TRBJ2-7	TGTGCCAGCAGCTCAACAGGATCTCCCTACGAGCAGTACTTC	CASSSTGSPYEQYF
TRBV5-1	NA	many	TRBJ2-3	TGCGCCAGCAGCCCCGTTGTGGGAGTGGGCACAGATACGCAGTATTTT	CASSPVVGVGTDTQYF
TRBV6-5	NA	many	TRBJ1-3	TGTGCCAGCAGTTACTCGGCGGTACCCTCTGGAAACACCATATATTTT	CASSYSAVPSGNTIYF
TRBV5-6	NA	many	TRBJ2-7	TGTGCCAGCAGCTATACCGGGACCGACCTCGTCGAGCAGTACTTC	CASSYTGTDLVEQYF
TRBV20-1	TRBD1	many	TRBJ2-7	TGCAGTGCTACCCCGGGACAGCCACCCTACGAGCAGTACTTC	CSATPGQPPYEQYF
TRBV30	NA	many	TRBJ2-5	TGTGCCTACTCCTCTAACAGGGTGGAAGAGACCCAGTACTTC	CAYSSNRVEETQYF
TRBV6-5	NA	many	TRBJ1-5	TGTGCCAGCAGTTACTCAGTCTCCCTGAATCAGCCCCAGCATTTT	CASSYSVSLNQPQHF
TRBV12-5	TRBD2	many	TRBJ2-7	TGTGCTAGTGGGCTGGTGGGAGGGAACGTTCGCGAGCAGTACTTC	CASGLVGGNVREQYF
TRBV20-1	NA	many	TRBJ1-5	TGCAGTGCGGGGGTTTCGGGCAATCAGCCCCAGCATTTT	CSAGVSGNQPQHF
TRBV3-1	NA	few	TRBJ1-2	TGTGCCAGCAGCCCTCCCTGGAGCTACACCTTC	CASSPPWSYTF
TRBV5-1	NA	many	TRBJ2-3	TGCGCCAGCAGCTTGGAGGGGGGGTACACAGATACGCAGTATTTT	CASSLEGGYTDTQYF
TRBV27	NA	many	TRBJ2-2	TGTGCCAGCAGTTTAACCCTGGACCCGGGGGCCGGGGAGCTGTTTTTT	CASSLTLDPGAGELFF